This T cell receptor beta chain is from a study of response to subunit inactivated influenza vaccine. This clonotype was seen many times. TCRdb ran MiXCR on the RT-PCR reads and lists one entry per CDR3 protein. Of approximately 570,000 distinct CDR3 sequences in the sample, 7.6% were seen once. The V end was cut by 1 base, the J end by 4 bases, with 14 bases between. Germline CDR1 reads DFQATT; CDR2 reads SNEGSKA (reference sequence). The CDR3 extends over 15 amino acids. The chain links TRBV20-1 to TRBJ2-1; D not resolved. The TCR sequence derives from a man aged 50 to 69 who received an inactivated influenza vaccine. The specimen was PBMCs from blood, collected less than 30 months after vaccination. The CDR3 reads CSARGPVSIYNEQFF. The CDR3 nucleotides are TGCAGTGCTAGAGGCCCGGTGTCTATTTACAATGAGCAGTTCTTC.